The 24 T cell receptor beta chains reported below all come from one sample, sequenced in a study of vaccination effects on CD4 cells after COVID-19. The assay was immunoSEQ multiplex PCR, and TCRdb's table has in-frame clones only and misses some. The sample consists of roughly 41,000 clones, roughly 76% of them appearing once. Antigens of these TCRs are unknown. Antigen-specific CD4+ T cells were expanded with viral peptide pools in the ViraFEST assay before sequencing. Cells that had been cultured for 10 days were the source of isolated CD4+ T cells. Vaccinees lacked prior SARS-CoV-2 infection and tested negative for nucleocapsid antibodies. Here the sequenced sample was CD4+ T cells from PBMCs cultured with HCoV-OC43 spike peptides, taken before COVID-19 vaccination. Subset defined: HCoV-OC43 spike overlapping peptide pool stimulation. All receptors derive from a human donor who received a COVID-19 vaccine.

The rearrangement uses TRBV15 and TRBJ2-7; 11 nucleotides match TRBD1. The germline V gene encodes CDR1 LNHNV and CDR2 YYDKDF (reference sequence). V was pared by 1 base and J by 2 bases, with 1 base of the junction left unmatched. CDR3 size: 15 residues. CDR3 in DNA: TGTGCCACCAGCAGAGGGGGACAGGGGGCCTACGAGCAGTACTTC. Protein sequence: CATSRGGQGAYEQYF.

The chain employs TRBV28 and TRBJ1-2; D is unresolved. V lost 1 base and J 8 bases, leaving 5 bases between the germline ends. This CDR3 comprises 11 residues. Looked up from germline, CDR1 is MDHEN and CDR2 is SYDVKM. For the CDR3, the DNA is TGTGCCAGCAGTTTATTCGGGGGCTACACCTTC. Protein product: CASSLFGGYTF.

The V gene is TRBV5-3, the J gene TRBJ2-7, with D tentatively TRBD1 (6 bases). TRBV5-3 is treated as an ORF (open reading frame) with a function not yet certain. The CDR3 runs 12 residues. Trimming shortened V by 4 bases and J by 3 bases, and 8 bases separated the two germline ends. The CDR3 nucleotides are TGTGCCAGAAGCGGGACAAACTACGAGCAGTACTTC. It codes for CARSGTNYEQYF.

The chain joins TRBV4-3 to TRBJ2-7; 16 bases map to TRBD2. Germline CDR1 LGHNA, CDR2 YSLEER. The CDR3 has 19 amino acids. Unmatched junction bases numbered 7, after V lost 1 base and J lost 1 base. CDR3 DNA sequence: TGCGCCAGCAGCCAAGGACCCGGGACTAGCGGGGGGGCTTCCTACGAGCAGTACTTC. It codes for CASSQGPGTSGGASYEQYF.

The rearrangement uses TRBV6-2 or TRBV6-3 and TRBJ2-7, with 9 bases aligning to TRBD1. V dropped 2 bases and J dropped 2; count of bases not matched to a gene: 4. The CDR3 contains 15 residues. CDR1 MNHEY and CDR2 SVGEGT come from the germline V gene. The CDR3, as DNA: TGTGCCAGCAGTTACCTGGGACAGGGTGCCTACGAGCAGTACTTC. Translating it yields CASSYLGQGAYEQYF.

The chain carries TRBV4-1 and TRBJ1-3; the D gene is possibly TRBD1 (5 bases). The germline V and J ends were trimmed by 1 base and 2 bases, with 18 bases remaining between them. Germline lookup yields CDR1 MGHRA and CDR2 YSYEKL. CDR3 length: 18 residues. CDR3 coding DNA: TGCGCCAGCAGCCAAGTGAGGGCGGGGGGACCGACTGGAAACACCATATATTTT. Encoded protein: CASSQVRAGGPTGNTIYF.

The chain joins TRBV18 to TRBJ2-7; no clear D. Germline V gene lookup returns CDR1 KGHSH and CDR2 LQKENI. The V gene lost 3 bases and the J gene lost 5 bases, with 17 bases spanning the gap. This CDR3 has 15 amino acids. DNA for the CDR3: TGTGCCAGCTCACCCTCGACATCCGTTGACCACGAGCAGTACTTC. This translates into CASSPSTSVDHEQYF.

This clone was observed a few times. V gene TRBV6-2 or TRBV6-3 combines with J gene TRBJ2-1, with 13 bases matching TRBD2. The CDR3 sequence is 14 residues long. Germline values: CDR1 MNHEY, CDR2 SVGEGT. With V trimmed by 5 bases and J by 6 bases, 1 base remained unmatched. The CDR3 bases are TGTGCCAGCAGTGGGACTAGCGGGACCAATGAGCAGTTCTTC. Its translation: CASSGTSGTNEQFF.

The gene calls are TRBV19 and TRBJ2-7, with 9 nucleotides matching TRBD2. The ends lost 6 bases at V and 5 bases at J; junction bases unmatched: 5. Germline V lookup: CDR1 LNHDA, CDR2 SQIVND (reference sequence). The CDR3 is 13 amino acids. The CDR3 nucleotides are TGTGCCAGTAGAAACAGCGGGGGGAACGAGCAGTACTTC. Residues: CASRNSGGNEQYF.

The J gene is TRBJ1-2, the V gene TRBV5-5; the match to TRBD1 covers 7 bases. Germline V gene data show CDR1 as SGHKS and CDR2 as YYEKEE (reference sequence). The V gene end was trimmed by 7 bases and the J gene end by 7 bases; junction bases not matched to a gene: 13. The CDR3 is 14 residues long. DNA of the CDR3: TGTGCCAGCTACAATCAAGGACAGGAGGGTGGCTACACCTTC. Protein product: CASYNQGQEGGYTF.

The rearrangement links TRBV7-9 to TRBJ2-3; 7 bases fit TRBD2. The trim removed 8 bases at V and 2 bases at J, leaving 4 bases unmatched. There are 13 residues in the CDR3. In germline, CDR1 is SEHNR, CDR2 FQNEAQ (reference sequence). The CDR3 sequence is CASQSGATDTQYF. The CDR3 DNA reads as TGTGCCAGCCAGAGCGGGGCCACAGATACGCAGTATTTT.

The chain links TRBV30 to TRBJ2-7; 14 nucleotides match TRBD2. CDR1 is GTSNPN, CDR2 SVGIG, per germline (reference sequence). Unmatched junction bases numbered 12, after V lost 2 bases and J lost 6 bases. The CDR3 sequence is 17 residues long. In nucleotides, the CDR3 is TGTGCCTGGAGTTGGGCCCTGACTAGCGGGAGGGCCCGCGAGCAGTACTTC. Protein sequence: CAWSWALTSGRAREQYF.

The rearrangement joins TRBV3-1 (or the pseudogene TRBV3-2) to TRBJ2-2; a weak D match, TRBD1 (5 bases). The closer fit of TRBJ1-3 to the DNA end suggests the J call may be wrong. The CDR3 sequence is 18 residues long. CDR1 and CDR2 from the germline V gene are LGHDT and YNNKEL (reference sequence). CDR3 coding DNA: TGTGCCAGCAGCTCCTATCCCGTAGAAGGGGCAACTGGAAACACCATATATTTT. Its translation: CASSSYPVEGATGNTIYF.

The chain is built from TRBV27 and TRBJ2-7; 11 bases are a match to TRBD1. V was clipped by 7 bases and J by 4 bases; unmatched bases: 9. This CDR3 comprises 15 residues. Germline lookup yields CDR1 MNHEY and CDR2 SMNVEV (reference sequence). The CDR3 is CASIRSGTGGYEQYF. The CDR3 region has the DNA TGTGCCAGCATAAGATCCGGGACAGGGGGTTACGAGCAGTACTTC.

The chain uses TRBV3-1 (or the pseudogene TRBV3-2) and TRBJ2-3; 12 bases align to TRBD2. Germline assignment: CDR1 LGHDT and CDR2 YNNKEL (reference sequence). Trimming removed 0 bases from V and 3 bases from J; junction bases left unmatched: 4. This CDR3 spans 17 amino acids. CDR3 loop: CASSQDLLAGGTDTQYF. CDR3 DNA sequence: TGTGCCAGCAGCCAAGATTTGCTAGCGGGGGGGACAGATACGCAGTATTTT.

The chain uses TRBV14 and TRBJ2-1; perhaps TRBD2 as D (6 bases). CDR3 length: 15 residues. V was pared by 1 base and J by 8 bases, with 15 bases between. CDR1 and CDR2 from the germline V gene are SGHDN and FVKESK. This CDR3 is CASSQVSAPGDEQFF. CDR3 DNA sequence: TGTGCCAGCAGCCAAGTTAGCGCCCCGGGGGATGAGCAGTTCTTC.

V usage is TRBV6-4 and J usage is TRBJ1-5; D remains unclear. Germline assignment: CDR1 MRHNA and CDR2 SNTAGT. The CDR3 is 16 residues long. Between the trimmed V and J ends, which lost 7 bases and 4 bases, there was a span of 20 bases. The CDR3 is CASTVPVREGNQPQHF. CDR3 DNA sequence: TGTGCCAGCACTGTCCCGGTAAGGGAGGGTAATCAGCCCCAGCATTTT.

The J gene is TRBJ2-3, the V gene TRBV15; D not resolved. The CDR3 totals 17 residues. The ends were cut back, 1 base at V and 2 bases at J, with 16 bases in the middle. In germline, CDR1 is LNHNV, CDR2 YYDKDF (reference sequence). The CDR3 DNA sequence: TGTGCCACCAGCAGAGTGTACCCCCCCGGTATCACAGATACGCAGTATTTT. It specifies CATSRVYPPGITDTQYF.

The V call is TRBV11-2, the J call TRBJ1-1; D ambiguous. V lost 4 bases, J lost 1 base, and 10 bases lay in between. This CDR3 region has 14 residues. CDR1 is SGHAT, CDR2 FQNNGV, per germline. In DNA form, the CDR3 reads TGTGCCAGCAGCTCCCCCCCCCGGAACACTGAAGCTTTCTTT. This encodes CASSSPPRNTEAFF.

V and J are TRBV4-2 and TRBJ1-3; TRBD1 matches at 8 bases. Looked up from germline, CDR1 is LGHNA and CDR2 is YNFKEQ. V trimming: 4 bases; J trimming: 2 bases; junction bases outside the gene matches: 4. The CDR3 has 15 residues. The CDR3 loop reads CASSPGQGAGNTIYF. CDR3 bases: TGTGCCAGCAGCCCCGGACAGGGTGCTGGAAACACCATATATTTT.

The chain links TRBV19 to TRBJ1-2; no firm D call. Trimming took off 3 bases at V and 5 bases at J, with 13 bases between the two ends. Germline V lookup: CDR1 LNHDA, CDR2 SQIVND (reference sequence). This CDR3 contains 14 residues. CDR3 in amino acids: CASSIPGAGYGYTF. The DNA of the CDR3 is TGTGCCAGTAGTATTCCGGGAGCTGGGTATGGCTACACCTTC.

The rearrangement links TRBV5-6 to TRBJ1-3; D gene ambiguous. Germline V gives CDR1 SGHDT, CDR2 YYEEEE. V lost 2 bases and J lost 0, with 9 bases in between. This CDR3 contains 15 residues. CDR3 nucleotide sequence: TGTGCCAGCAGCTTCCCGGCAGGCTCTGGAAACACCATATATTTT. Translation: CASSFPAGSGNTIYF.

The CDR3 DNA reads as TGCAGCGTTGCCAAGGGCCCTCAAAGCTCCTACGAGCAGTACTTC. Protein product: CSVAKGPQSSYEQYF. The rearrangement joins TRBV29-1 to TRBJ2-7, with D unresolved. Germline assignment: CDR1 SQVTM and CDR2 ANQGSEA. Trimming pared 4 bases from V and 0 bases from J, leaving 16 bases between. The CDR3 is 15 residues long.

The gene calls are TRBV5-5 and TRBJ1-2, with 9 bases fitting TRBD1. Germline V gene sequence: CDR1 SGHKS, CDR2 YYEKEE (reference sequence). This CDR3 is built from 13 residues. V shed 7 bases, J shed 8 bases, and the junction held 9 bases outside the gene matches. CDR3 sequence: CASETQGARGYTF. DNA of the CDR3: TGTGCCAGCGAAACACAGGGGGCGCGGGGCTACACCTTC.